The 9 T cell receptor beta chains below come from one sample, sequenced in a study of T cell changes during pregnancy in multiple sclerosis (dated by TCRdb to about 2019). The library was generated by the immunoSEQ multiplex PCR assay. TCRdb's version of the immuneACCESS table is confined to in-frame rearrangements and falls short of the full clone set. An unresolved V gene accounts for under half of the shortfall where checked; the remainder is of unknown origin. The sample table contains approximately 100,000 clones; only one count was recorded for approximately 90% of them. Of the sample, about 3% is held by the ten largest clones. The sample was peripheral blood, taken after pregnancy. The source is a female donor with multiple sclerosis, enrolled in a pregnancy study.

V gene TRBV9 combines with J gene TRBJ2-7, with a possible D match to TRBD2 (5 bases). This CDR3 comprises 15 residues. The germline V and J ends were trimmed by 0 bases and 0 bases, with 10 bases remaining between them. Germline lookup yields CDR1 SGDLS and CDR2 YYNGEE. CDR3 in amino acids: CASSVAGLSSYEQYF. In DNA, the CDR3 is TGTGCCAGCAGCGTAGCTGGACTTAGCTCCTACGAGCAGTACTTC.

The chain recombines TRBV5-4 with TRBJ2-1; TRBD2 might be the D (6 bases). V was clipped by 2 bases and J by 4 bases, with 7 bases between them. CDR3 length: 13 amino acids. Germline lookup yields CDR1 SGHNT and CDR2 YYREEE (reference sequence). CDR3 region: CASSFRGYNEQFF. The CDR3 nucleotides are TGTGCCAGCAGCTTCCGGGGGTACAATGAGCAGTTCTTC.

This clone was seen a handful of times. The rearrangement links TRBV25-1 to TRBJ1-1, with a weak D call TRBD1 (6 bases). V lost 4 bases to trimming and J lost 6 bases, with 9 bases between them. The CDR3 has 12 residues. The V gene's germline CDR1 is MGHDK and CDR2 SYGVNS. The CDR3 DNA is TGTGCCAGCAGTGCGGACAGTCCTGAAGCTTTCTTT. Its translation is CASSADSPEAFF. The whole variable domain, remainder taken from reference TRBV25-1 and TRBJ1-1, is EADIYQTPRYLVIGTGKKITLECSQTMGHDKMYWYQQDPGMELHLIHYSYGVNSTEKGDLSSESTVSRIRTEHFPLTLESARPSHTSQYLCASSADSPEAFFGQGTRLTVV.

This rearrangement joins TRBV29-1 to TRBJ1-1, with 7 bases fitting TRBD1. The germline gives CDR1 SQVTM, CDR2 ANQGSEA. The V segment lost 2 bases and the J segment 2 bases; nucleotides outside the gene matches: 2. The CDR3 spans 13 residues. DNA for the CDR3: TGCAGCGTTGAAAGGGGGCTCAACACTGAAGCTTTCTTT. Translating gives CSVERGLNTEAFF.

V gene TRBV10-1 combines with J gene TRBJ1-4; D perhaps matches TRBD1 (5 bases). The CDR3 spans 13 residues. Trimming cost V 2 bases and J 7 bases, with 8 bases left between them. The V gene's germline CDR1 is WNHNN and CDR2 SYGVQD (reference sequence). The chain's CDR3 is CASSEAGREKLFF. The CDR3 nucleotides read TGCGCCAGCAGTGAGGCAGGGCGTGAAAAACTGTTTTTT.

The rearrangement joins TRBV29-1 to TRBJ2-2; 7 bases agree with TRBD1. The CDR3 runs 13 residues. Trimming took 5 bases from V and 5 from J; bases not matched to a gene: 5. Germline V lookup: CDR1 SQVTM, CDR2 ANQGSEA. CDR3 nucleotide sequence: TGCAGCGTTCAACAGGGGAGAACCGGGGAGCTGTTTTTT. Encoded protein: CSVQQGRTGELFF.

V usage is TRBV27 and J usage is TRBJ2-7, with 9 positions matching TRBD1. V trimming: 5 bases; J trimming: 3 bases; junction bases outside the gene matches: 5. Germline V gene lookup returns CDR1 MNHEY and CDR2 SMNVEV (reference sequence). The CDR3 is made up of 14 amino acids. The CDR3 loop reads CASSTWTGDYEQYF. As DNA, the CDR3 is TGTGCCAGCAGTACCTGGACAGGGGACTACGAGCAGTACTTC.

The chain links TRBV5-8 to TRBJ1-5; possible D gene TRBD1, 6 bases. The CDR3 runs 15 residues. Per germline, CDR1 SGHTS and CDR2 YDEGEE. With 4 bases removed from V and 4 bases from J, the gap between germline ends came to 15 bases. The DNA for the CDR3 is TGTGCCAGCAGCAACCGACAGGTTCTAAATCAGCCCCAGCATTTT. Its translation: CASSNRQVLNQPQHF. The whole variable domain, filled in from reference TRBV5-8 and TRBJ1-5, reads EAGVTQSPTHLIKTRGQQATLRCSPISGHTSVYWYQQALGLGLQFLLWYDEGEERNRGNFPPRFSGRQFPNYSSELNVNALELEDSALYLCASSNRQVLNQPQHFGDGTRLSIL.

The chain carries TRBV2 and TRBJ1-3, with D perhaps TRBD1 (6 bases). The V gene lost 7 bases and the J gene lost 4 bases, with 20 bases spanning the gap. The CDR3 is 16 amino acids. CDR1 SNHLY and CDR2 FYNNEI come from the germline V gene. CDR3 in DNA: TGTGCCAGCACCTCCCGCGCGGGGGCGAGGGGAAACACCATATATTTT. Protein sequence: CASTSRAGARGNTIYF. Based on the CDR3 plus reference TRBV2 and TRBJ1-3, the full variable domain is EPEVTQTPSHQVTQMGQEVILRCVPISNHLYFYWYRQILGQKVEFLVSFYNNEISEKSEIFDDQFSVERPDGSNFTLKIRSTKLEDSAMYFCASTSRAGARGNTIYFGEGSWLTVV.